The rows below give T cell receptor beta chains drawn from one sample of a study of cytomegalovirus exposure and HLA in healthy donors. Measured with immunoSEQ multiplex PCR; TCRdb has only the in-frame clones, and not every one. The sample holds about 140,000 clones; 80% are singletons and the top ten take about 2.4%. The sample comprised PBMCs. These receptors all stem from a man in his forties or fifties in good health and CMV-seronegative. Each CDR3 is given with its conserved first and last residue. The order of the fields is clone size, D gene, J gene, V gene, CDR3 DNA, CDR3 protein. The D gene is left open where the match is weak. Expanded clones get a size class; other rows say once, few or many, or leave the size out.

clone_size: .; d_call: TRBD1; j_call: TRBJ1-6; v_call: TRBV5-6; cdr3_nt: TGTGCCAGCACATCCTTGGGGACAGCTAGCTCCTATAATTCACCCCTCCACTTT; cdr3_aa: CASTSLGTASSYNSPLHF
clone_size: .; d_call: .; j_call: TRBJ1-2; v_call: TRBV19; cdr3_nt: TGTGCCAGTACCCCGGTGCTTAACTATGGCTACACCTTC; cdr3_aa: CASTPVLNYGYTF
clone_size: .; d_call: TRBD1; j_call: TRBJ1-1; v_call: TRBV19; cdr3_nt: TGTGCCAGTAGTCGGAGGGGGACAGGAGGTTTGAACACTGAAGCTTTCTTT; cdr3_aa: CASSRRGTGGLNTEAFF
clone_size: once; d_call: .; j_call: TRBJ2-1; v_call: TRBV6-5; cdr3_nt: TGTGCCAGCAGTTACGCAGGACAGCCCTACAATGAGCAGTTCTTC; cdr3_aa: CASSYAGQPYNEQFF
clone_size: .; d_call: TRBD1; j_call: TRBJ2-1; v_call: TRBV29-1; cdr3_nt: TGCAGCGTGGCGTGGGACAGGGGTGTCCACAATGAGCAGTTCTTC; cdr3_aa: CSVAWDRGVHNEQFF
clone_size: .; d_call: TRBD1; j_call: TRBJ1-2; v_call: TRBV6-5; cdr3_nt: TGTGCCAGCAATCACAGGGGGCGGGGCTATGGCTACACCTTC; cdr3_aa: CASNHRGRGYGYTF
clone_size: .; d_call: TRBD2; j_call: TRBJ2-5; v_call: TRBV7-9; cdr3_nt: TGTGCCAGCAGCTTAGTTCGAAGACTAGCGGGAATGGGGGAGACCCAGTACTTC; cdr3_aa: CASSLVRRLAGMGETQYF
clone_size: .; d_call: TRBD2; j_call: TRBJ2-7; v_call: TRBV9; cdr3_nt: TGTGCCAGCAGCGTATCGGGCGGGGGAATTTCCTACGAGCAGTACTTC; cdr3_aa: CASSVSGGGISYEQYF
clone_size: .; d_call: TRBD1; j_call: TRBJ2-7; v_call: TRBV25-1; cdr3_nt: TGTGCCAGCAGCCGGGACAGGGGAAACTACGAGCAGTACTTC; cdr3_aa: CASSRDRGNYEQYF
clone_size: .; d_call: .; j_call: TRBJ1-5; v_call: TRBV19; cdr3_nt: TGTGCCAGTATGGGGAGGTCACCAGGTCAGCCCCAGCATTTT; cdr3_aa: CASMGRSPGQPQHF
clone_size: .; d_call: TRBD2; j_call: TRBJ2-3; v_call: TRBV11-2; cdr3_nt: TGTGCCAGCAGCCTCCGGGGGGACGAGACAGATACGCAGTATTTT; cdr3_aa: CASSLRGDETDTQYF
clone_size: .; d_call: TRBD2; j_call: TRBJ2-7; v_call: TRBV5-6; cdr3_nt: TGTGCCAGCAGCCCCCTGGGGGGGGGTTTGGGGACTCATTCCTACGAGCAGTACTTC; cdr3_aa: CASSPLGGGLGTHSYEQYF